The 2 T cell receptor beta chains in this list originate from one sample, sequenced in a study of blood T cell repertoires in COVID-19. Clones were read by immunoSEQ multiplex PCR, and TCRdb kept only the in-frame ones, dropping some. The top ten clones hold 8.9% of a sample with about 250,000 clones, about four fifths of them seen once. The sample consisted of peripheral blood. All receptors come from a man older than 75 with acute or convalescent COVID-19.

This clone showed up just a few times. CDR3 protein: CAWSGGTGGRGYTF. The DNA of the CDR3 is TGTGCCTGGAGTGGAGGGACAGGGGGAAGGGGCTACACCTTC. The J gene is TRBJ1-2, the V gene TRBV30, with TRBD1 matching 11 bases. The CDR3 consists of 14 residues. After removal of 1 base from V and 8 bases from J, the junction contained 6 bases not matched to a gene. Germline CDR1 GTSNPN, CDR2 SVGIG (reference sequence).

This chain uses TRBV28 with TRBJ2-7, with TRBD1 matching over 9 bases. Germline CDR1 and CDR2: MDHEN and SYDVKM. The CDR3 sequence is 14 residues long. Unmatched junction bases numbered 8, after V lost 2 bases and J lost 9 bases. CDR3 nucleotides: TGTGCCAGCAGTTTAGCAGGGGACAGGGTGAGGCAGTACTTC. This codes for CASSLAGDRVRQYF.